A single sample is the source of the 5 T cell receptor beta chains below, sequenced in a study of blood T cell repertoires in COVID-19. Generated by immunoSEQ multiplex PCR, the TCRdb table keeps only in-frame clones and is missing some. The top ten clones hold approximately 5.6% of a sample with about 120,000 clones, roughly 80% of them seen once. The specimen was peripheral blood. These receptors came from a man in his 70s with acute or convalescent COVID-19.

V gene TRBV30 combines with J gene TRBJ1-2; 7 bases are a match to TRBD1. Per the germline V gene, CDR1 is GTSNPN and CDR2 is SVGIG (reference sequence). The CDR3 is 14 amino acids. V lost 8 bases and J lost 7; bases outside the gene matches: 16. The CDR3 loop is CAGGGGSTRAGYTF. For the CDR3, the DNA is TGTGCCGGGGGAGGGGGCTCTACAAGGGCTGGCTACACCTTC.

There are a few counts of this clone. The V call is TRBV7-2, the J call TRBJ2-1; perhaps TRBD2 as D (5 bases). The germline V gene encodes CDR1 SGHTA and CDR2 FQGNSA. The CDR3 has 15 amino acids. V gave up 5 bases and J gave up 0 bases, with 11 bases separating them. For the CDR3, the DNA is TGTGCCAGCAGCCCGGACTCCAGCTCCTACAATGAGCAGTTCTTC. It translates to CASSPDSSSYNEQFF.

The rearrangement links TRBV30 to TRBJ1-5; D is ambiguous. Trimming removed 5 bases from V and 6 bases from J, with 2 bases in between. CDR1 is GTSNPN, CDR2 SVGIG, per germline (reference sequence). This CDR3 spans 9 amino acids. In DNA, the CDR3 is TGTGCCTGGCTTCAGCCCCAGCATTTT. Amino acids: CAWLQPQHF.

DNA of the CDR3: TGTGCCAGCAGCTTTCAGGGGGCGGCTGGAAACACCATATATTTT. Amino acid sequence: CASSFQGAAGNTIYF. V and J are TRBV7-2 and TRBJ1-3; TRBD1 matches 8 bases. Trimming took 3 bases from V and 2 from J; bases not matched to a gene: 3. The CDR3 is 15 amino acids. Looked up from germline, CDR1 is SGHTA and CDR2 is FQGNSA. Using reference TRBV7-2 and TRBJ1-3 for the parts outside the CDR3, the full variable domain is GAGVSQSPSNKVTEKGKDVELRCDPISGHTALYWYRQSLGQGLEFLIYFQGNSAPDKSGLPSDRFSAERTGGSVSTLTIQRTQQEDSAVYLCASSFQGAAGNTIYFGEGSWLTVV.

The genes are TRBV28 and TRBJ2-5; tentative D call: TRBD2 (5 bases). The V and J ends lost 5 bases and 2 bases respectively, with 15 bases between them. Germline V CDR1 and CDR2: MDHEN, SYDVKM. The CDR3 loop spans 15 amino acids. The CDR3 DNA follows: TGTGCCAGCAGTGGAGGCGGACGGATGCAAGAGACCCAGTACTTC. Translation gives CASSGGGRMQETQYF.